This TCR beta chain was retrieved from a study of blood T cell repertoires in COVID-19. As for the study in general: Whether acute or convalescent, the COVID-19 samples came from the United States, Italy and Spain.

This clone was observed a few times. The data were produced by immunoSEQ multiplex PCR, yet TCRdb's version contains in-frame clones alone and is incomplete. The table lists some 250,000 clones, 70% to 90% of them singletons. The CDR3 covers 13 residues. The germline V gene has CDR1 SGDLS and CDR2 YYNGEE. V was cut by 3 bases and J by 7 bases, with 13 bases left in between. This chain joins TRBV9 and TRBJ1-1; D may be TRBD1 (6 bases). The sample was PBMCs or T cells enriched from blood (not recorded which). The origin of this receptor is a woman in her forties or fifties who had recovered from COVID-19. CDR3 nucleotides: TGTGCCAGCAGCGCACAGGGCGGGGGTGAAGCTTTCTTT. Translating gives CASSAQGGGEAFF.